The 30 T cell receptor beta chains presented below share a single source sample, sequenced in a study of beta chain features in type 1 diabetes. These TCRs' antigens remain unknown. Broader study findings: All four CD4+ subsets from Type 1 diabetes patients carried moderately but significantly shorter TCRB CDR3s.

The isolated RNA, all of it, was reverse transcribed, so expressed TCRB transcripts were what got sequenced. The protocol was immunoSEQ multiplex PCR, while the TCRdb copy is restricted to in-frame clones and leaves out a portion. The profile shows fewer than 400,000 clones, approximately 9.7% of them singletons. Specimen: central memory CD4+ T cells from blood. The receptor source for this set is a man younger than 40 with type 1 diabetes.

The V call is TRBV19, the J call TRBJ1-2, with a tentative D call TRBD1 (5 bases). V shed 8 bases and J shed 3 bases, with 13 bases lying between them. The germline CDR1 and CDR2 sequences are LNHDA and SQIVND (reference sequence). This CDR3 spans 13 amino acids. CDR3 DNA sequence: TGTGCCAGTCGGGACGGCTTTTACTATGGCTACACCTTC. It translates to CASRDGFYYGYTF.

This chain links TRBV7-2 with TRBJ1-1; tentatively, D is TRBD1 (5 bases). V lost 1 base and J lost 8, with 17 bases in between. Germline assignment: CDR1 SGHTA and CDR2 FQGNSA. The length of the CDR3 is 15 residues. CDR3 loop: CASSLVGGISGEAFF. CDR3 bases: TGTGCCAGCAGCTTAGTGGGCGGAATCTCAGGGGAAGCTTTCTTT.

This clone was counted many times. This rearrangement joins TRBV11-2 to TRBJ1-1, with 7 bases that match TRBD1. Trimming cost V 5 bases and J 9 bases; bases outside gene matches: 6. Germline V gives CDR1 SGHAT, CDR2 FQNNGV. The CDR3 runs to 12 residues. The CDR3 region has the DNA TGTGCCAGCAGCCCAACAGGGGTGCAAGCTTTCTTT. This gives the protein CASSPTGVQAFF.

In this sample, this clone turned up once. This chain links TRBV6-6 with TRBJ1-1, with D tentatively TRBD1 (5 bases). Per the germline V gene, CDR1 is MNHNY and CDR2 is SVGAGI (reference sequence). Trimming took off 5 bases at V and 0 bases at J, with 13 bases between the two ends. The CDR3 runs to 15 residues. The CDR3 nucleotides are TGTGCCAGCAGTCATCTGGGACTGATGAACACTGAAGCTTTCTTT. Its protein product is CASSHLGLMNTEAFF.

Worth noting for this clone: Other DNA sequences in the sample encode the same CDR3. The chain is built from TRBV2 and TRBJ2-3, with 8 bases identical to TRBD1. V shed 4 bases, J shed 2 bases, and the junction held 5 bases outside the gene matches. The CDR3 consists of 15 residues. Germline CDR1 and CDR2: SNHLY and FYNNEI. As DNA, the CDR3 is TGTGCCAGCAGTGGCGACAGGGGCCCCACAGATACGCAGTATTTT. Translation gives CASSGDRGPTDTQYF. The whole variable domain, filled in from reference TRBV2 and TRBJ2-3, reads EPEVTQTPSHQVTQMGQEVILRCVPISNHLYFYWYRQILGQKVEFLVSFYNNEISEKSEIFDDQFSVERPDGSNFTLKIRSTKLEDSAMYFCASSGDRGPTDTQYFGPGTRLTVL.

V gene TRBV11-2 combines with J gene TRBJ2-3; the D is unclear. Trimming cost V 4 bases and J 1 base, with 12 bases left between them. The CDR3 length is 15 residues. Germline V gene lookup returns CDR1 SGHAT and CDR2 FQNNGV. The CDR3, as DNA: TGTGCCAGCAGCTCCTGGTTGGGCCGCACAGATACGCAGTATTTT. It codes for CASSSWLGRTDTQYF.

This chain uses TRBV7-8 with TRBJ1-2; tentatively, D is TRBD1 (5 bases). Trimming cost V 5 bases and J 2 bases, with 9 bases left between them. The germline V gene has CDR1 SGHVS and CDR2 FQNEAQ. The CDR3 runs 13 residues. CDR3 sequence reads: CASSEDRNYGYTF. The CDR3 DNA sequence: TGTGCCAGCAGCGAAGACAGAAACTATGGCTACACCTTC. Combining the CDR3 with reference TRBV7-8 and TRBJ1-2 gives the whole variable domain GAGVSQSPRYKVAKRGQDVALRCDPISGHVSLFWYQQALGQGPEFLTYFQNEAQLDKSGLPSDRFFAERPEGSVSTLKIQRTQQEDSAVYLCASSEDRNYGYTFGSGTRLTVV.

This clone occurred many times. CDR3 nucleotides: TGTGCCAGCAGTTTTACGGGGGCAGGCAATCAGCCCCAGCATTTT. Translated: CASSFTGAGNQPQHF. The rearrangement joins TRBV28 to TRBJ1-5, with D possibly TRBD1 on 6 matching bases. From germline, CDR1 is MDHEN and CDR2 SYDVKM. CDR3 length: 15 residues. Trimming left V 3 bases short and J 2 bases short, with 11 bases between.

This rearrangement joins TRBV10-3 to TRBJ2-7, with 7 nucleotides matching TRBD2. Trimming cost V 6 bases and J 3 bases; bases outside gene matches: 8. The germline CDR1 and CDR2 sequences are ENHRY and SYGVKD. CDR3 length equals 14 residues. This CDR3 is CAIRGSAGNYEQYF. The CDR3 nucleotides are TGTGCCATCAGGGGCTCAGCGGGGAACTACGAGCAGTACTTC.

V usage is TRBV28 and J usage is TRBJ1-1; D is unresolved. Deletions cut 6 bases from V and 3 bases from J, with 5 bases between. CDR3 length: 11 residues. The germline CDR1 and CDR2 sequences are MDHEN and SYDVKM. The CDR3 DNA sequence: TGTGCCAGCAGGCGTGACACTGAAGCTTTCTTT. Translated: CASRRDTEAFF.

This chain links TRBV18 with TRBJ2-7, with D tentatively TRBD1 or TRBD2 (7 bases each). V was cut by 2 bases and J by 6 bases, with 14 bases left in between. Looked up from germline, CDR1 is KGHSH and CDR2 is LQKENI. This CDR3 has 14 amino acids. The CDR3 loop reads CASSPAGGAVEQYF. In DNA, the CDR3 is TGTGCCAGCTCACCAGCAGGGGGGGCGGTCGAGCAGTACTTC.

V and J are TRBV7-2 and TRBJ2-5, with D maybe TRBD1 (6 bases). The germline gives CDR1 SGHTA, CDR2 FQGNSA. Between the trimmed V and J ends, which lost 0 bases and 2 bases, there was a span of 13 bases. The CDR3 totals 16 residues. CDR3 DNA sequence: TGTGCCAGCAGCTTAGCTGGGACAAAGCGTCAAGAGACCCAGTACTTC. It is translated as CASSLAGTKRQETQYF.

This clone was seen ten or more times. The rearrangement joins TRBV2 to TRBJ2-7, with TRBD1 matching over 8 bases. CDR3 length equals 12 residues. Trimming at V came to 11 bases and at J to 6 bases, leaving 9 bases not matched to a gene. Germline V gives CDR1 SNHLY, CDR2 FYNNEI. DNA of the CDR3: TGTGCCGGTAGCTTGACAGGGGTCGAGCAGTACTTC. Amino acids: CAGSLTGVEQYF.

This clone was counted at least ten times. The chain links TRBV4-1 to TRBJ2-5, with D possibly matching TRBD1 (5 bases). The CDR3 contains 15 residues. Germline V gene lookup returns CDR1 MGHRA and CDR2 YSYEKL. Trimming removed 1 base from V and 2 bases from J, with 11 bases in between. The CDR3 reads CASSQGSGKQETQYF. As DNA, the CDR3 is TGCGCCAGCAGCCAAGGGTCAGGGAAGCAAGAGACCCAGTACTTC.

This clone turned up a few times. The chain links TRBV28 to TRBJ1-2; D is unresolved. The CDR3 covers 10 residues. Trimming removed 10 bases from V and 5 bases from J, with 8 bases in between. Germline CDR1 MDHEN, CDR2 SYDVKM. CDR3 region: CATGPYGYTF. CDR3 bases: TGTGCCACCGGGCCGTATGGCTACACCTTC.

This chain joins TRBV7-9 and TRBJ2-5; 9 nucleotides align to TRBD2. The CDR3 extends over 15 amino acids. Trimming removed 5 bases from V and 1 base from J; junction bases left unmatched: 5. Looked up from germline, CDR1 is SEHNR and CDR2 is FQNEAQ (reference sequence). CDR3 DNA: TGTGCCAGCAGCACGACTAGCGGTTCCCAAGAGACCCAGTACTTC. The encoded protein is CASSTTSGSQETQYF.

In this sample, this clone turned up a few times. The chain links TRBV5-6 to TRBJ1-6; D gene uncertain. Trimming stripped 5 bases from V and 3 bases from J, with 12 bases between. The CDR3 spans 15 residues. Germline values: CDR1 SGHDT, CDR2 YYEEEE. Written as DNA, the CDR3 is TGTGCCAGCAGTCGGTCCCTCCTCTATAATTCACCCCTCCACTTT. Amino acids: CASSRSLLYNSPLHF. The whole variable domain, filled in from reference TRBV5-6 and TRBJ1-6, reads DAGVTQSPTHLIKTRGQQVTLRCSPKSGHDTVSWYQQALGQGPQFIFQYYEEEERQRGNFPDRFSGHQFPNYSSELNVNALLLGDSALYLCASSRSLLYNSPLHFGNGTRLTVT.

This clone has only a few counts. The chain has TRBV7-2 and TRBJ2-5; a weak D match, TRBD1 (5 bases). This CDR3 has 14 amino acids. Per the germline V gene, CDR1 is SGHTA and CDR2 is FQGNSA. V dropped 3 bases and J dropped 4 bases, with 12 bases sitting between them. Here the CDR3 DNA reads TGTGCCAGCAGCTTCTCAGGGAACGGAGAGACCCAGTACTTC. Amino acid sequence: CASSFSGNGETQYF. Variable domain in full (rest from reference TRBV7-2 and TRBJ2-5): GAGVSQSPSNKVTEKGKDVELRCDPISGHTALYWYRQSLGQGLEFLIYFQGNSAPDKSGLPSDRFSAERTGGSVSTLTIQRTQQEDSAVYLCASSFSGNGETQYFGPGTRLLVL.

The table lists this clone with a few counts. The chain is built from TRBV28 and TRBJ2-3; 7 positions agree with TRBD1. V lost 6 bases to trimming and J lost 7 bases; unmatched junction nucleotides: 4. Germline V lookup: CDR1 MDHEN, CDR2 SYDVKM. This CDR3 has 12 residues. Written as DNA, the CDR3 is TGTGCCAGCAGGGAGGACAGGTATACGCAGTATTTT. Amino acids: CASREDRYTQYF.

This clone was counted between two and nine times. The gene calls are TRBV29-1 and TRBJ1-1, with a weak D call TRBD1 (6 bases). Between the trimmed V and J ends, which lost 6 bases and 5 bases, there was a span of 16 bases. Germline CDR1 reads SQVTM; CDR2 reads ANQGSEA. The CDR3 has 13 amino acids. CDR3 sequence: CSVANQGRTEAFF. The CDR3 coding sequence is TGCAGCGTGGCTAACCAGGGGAGAACTGAAGCTTTCTTT.

In regard to this clone: A much more abundant neighbour one base away suggests this may be a read error. CDR3 bases: TGTGCCAGCAGCTTCATCACAGATACGCAGTATTTT. This encodes CASSFITDTQYF. V usage is TRBV7-9 and J usage is TRBJ2-3; D is unclear. The CDR3 is made up of 12 amino acids. Trimming stripped 3 bases from V and 2 bases from J, with 3 bases between. Germline V gene sequence: CDR1 SEHNR, CDR2 FQNEAQ (reference sequence).

This clone was seen only a few times. The genes are TRBV6-5 and TRBJ1-1, with D possibly matching TRBD1 (5 bases). The CDR3 spans 14 residues. Germline loops: CDR1 MNHEY, CDR2 SVGAGI. Deletions cut 7 bases from V and 3 bases from J, with 15 bases between. The CDR3 DNA reads as TGTGCCAGCAACTTCAGGGCTGGCGACACTGAAGCTTTCTTT. It specifies CASNFRAGDTEAFF.

This clone showed up many times. The rearrangement links TRBV29-1 to TRBJ2-7; D may be TRBD2 (6 bases). This CDR3 is 13 amino acids long. The V gene lost 4 bases and the J gene lost 3 bases, with 13 bases spanning the gap. The V gene's germline CDR1 is SQVTM and CDR2 ANQGSEA. The CDR3 here is CSVVPPGDYEQYF. CDR3 nucleotide sequence: TGCAGCGTTGTCCCTCCGGGGGACTACGAGCAGTACTTC.

The chain combines TRBV11-2 with TRBJ2-5; D gene ambiguous. V shed 2 bases and J shed 2 bases, with 6 bases lying between them. In germline, CDR1 is SGHAT, CDR2 FQNNGV. The CDR3 length is 13 residues. CDR3 in DNA: TGTGCCAGCAGCTTAAACTTGCAAGAGACCCAGTACTTC. Translation gives CASSLNLQETQYF. The entire variable domain, with the rest obtained from reference TRBV11-2 and TRBJ2-5, is as follows: EAGVAQSPRYKIIEKRQSVAFWCNPISGHATLYWYQQILGQGPKLLIQFQNNGVVDDSQLPKDRFSAERLKGVDSTLKIQPAKLEDSAVYLCASSLNLQETQYFGPGTRLLVL.

The chain joins TRBV5-1 to TRBJ1-1, with no clear D. CDR3 size: 14 residues. Trimming left V 1 base short and J 0 bases short, with 7 bases between. Germline lookup yields CDR1 SGHRS and CDR2 YFSETQ. CDR3 bases: TGCGCCAGCAGCTTGACAGCTGTGAACACTGAAGCTTTCTTT. Translating gives CASSLTAVNTEAFF.

This chain joins TRBV6-6 and TRBJ2-3; TRBD1 matches 7 bases. J gave up 5 bases and V 5 bases, and 7 bases lay outside the gene matches. In germline, CDR1 is MNHNY, CDR2 SVGAGI (reference sequence). This CDR3 has 14 residues. The DNA for the CDR3 is TGTGCCAGCAGTGACGCTAGGACAGGAGATACGCAGTATTTT. Residues: CASSDARTGDTQYF.

J is TRBJ1-3 and V is TRBV6-1; D is unclear. V was trimmed by 1 base and J by 2 bases, leaving 9 bases between them. Germline loops: CDR1 MNHNS, CDR2 SASEGT. There are 15 residues in the CDR3. This chain's CDR3 is CASSEEVFPGNTIYF. In nucleotides, the CDR3 is TGTGCCAGCAGTGAAGAGGTTTTCCCTGGAAACACCATATATTTT.

This clone came up a few times. CDR3 protein: CAWTHLDRGTYGYTF. CDR3 DNA: TGTGCCTGGACTCATCTGGACAGGGGAACCTATGGCTACACCTTC. This chain links TRBV30 with TRBJ1-2; 9 bases are a match to TRBD1. Germline CDR1 is GTSNPN and CDR2 is SVGIG (reference sequence). The trim removed 4 bases at V and 4 bases at J, leaving 10 bases unmatched. CDR3 length: 15 amino acids.

V is TRBV27 and J is TRBJ2-2; D unclear. V lost 0 bases to trimming and J lost 1 base, with 12 bases between them. The germline V gene encodes CDR1 MNHEY and CDR2 SMNVEV (reference sequence). This CDR3 has 17 amino acids. The DNA for the CDR3 is TGTGCCAGCAGTTTATCTGATATCCTCATGAACACCGGGGAGCTGTTTTTT. Encoded protein: CASSLSDILMNTGELFF.

The V gene is TRBV10-1, the J gene TRBJ2-7; the match to TRBD1 covers 7 bases. The germline CDR1 and CDR2 sequences are WNHNN and SYGVQD (reference sequence). V shed 0 bases and J 2 bases; nucleotides not matched to a gene: 1. CDR3 length: 14 amino acids. CDR3 sequence: CASSESGQAYEQYF. DNA of the CDR3: TGCGCCAGCAGTGAGTCCGGACAGGCCTACGAGCAGTACTTC.